Sequencing of this T cell receptor beta chain was carried out in a study of T cells in women clearing cervical HPV infection. Whole-study findings and limits: Repertoire richness, not evenness, was significantly elevated in CIN3+ cases versus controls.

The data were produced by immunoSEQ multiplex PCR, yet TCRdb's version contains in-frame clones alone and is incomplete. The sample's table shows tens of thousands of clones. The germline V gene encodes CDR1 SGHTA and CDR2 FQGNSA. Trimming removed 0 bases from V and 4 bases from J; junction bases left unmatched: 5. The CDR3 spans 16 residues. Notes on this clone: No antigen is known for it. The read falls 3 residues short of the CDR3 end, and the missing part is taken from the germline J gene.

The TCR was taken from a woman aged 18-69 years with a cervical HPV16 infection that either progressed to CIN3+ or cleared (not recorded which). The rearrangement links TRBV7-2 to TRBJ2-1, with 8 bases fitting TRBD2. The specimen sequenced was blood buffy coat. The part of the CDR3 DNA that was read is TGTGCCAGCAGCTTAGCGTTTAGCGGGGCGTACAATGAG. Translated: CASSLAFSGAYNE. The entire CDR3 reads CASSLAFSGAYNEQFF.